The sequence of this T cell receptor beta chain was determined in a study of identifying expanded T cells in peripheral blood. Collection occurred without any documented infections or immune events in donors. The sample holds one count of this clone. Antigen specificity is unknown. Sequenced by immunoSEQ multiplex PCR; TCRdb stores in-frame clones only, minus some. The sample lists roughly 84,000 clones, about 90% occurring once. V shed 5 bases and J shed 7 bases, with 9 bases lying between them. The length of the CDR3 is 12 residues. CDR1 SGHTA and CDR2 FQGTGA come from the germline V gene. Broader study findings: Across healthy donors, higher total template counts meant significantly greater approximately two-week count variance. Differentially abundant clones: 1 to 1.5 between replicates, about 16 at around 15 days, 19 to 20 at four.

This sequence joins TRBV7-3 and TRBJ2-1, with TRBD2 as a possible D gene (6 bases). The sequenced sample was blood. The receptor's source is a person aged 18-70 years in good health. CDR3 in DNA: TGTGCCAGCAGCCCTGGGGGGAATGAGCAGTTCTTC. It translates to CASSPGGNEQFF. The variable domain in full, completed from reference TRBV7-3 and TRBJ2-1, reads GAGVSQTPSNKVTEKGKYVELRCDPISGHTALYWYRQSLGQGPEFLIYFQGTGAADDSGLPNDRFFAVRPEGSVSTLKIQRTERGDSAVYLCASSPGGNEQFFGPGTRLTVL.